The 18 T cell receptor beta chains below all came from one sample that was sequenced in a study of T-cell reconstitution after alpha-beta-depleted transplantation in children. A library of TCRbeta sequences, prepared with unique molecular identifiers, was generated. TCRdb used MiXCR to reprocess the PCR reads, holding one entry per CDR3 protein. The data hold about 58,000 distinct CDR3 sequences, with 44% observed a single time. The source was PBMCs, mostly from graft donor cells, collected 360 days after TCRalphabeta/CD19-depleted stem cell transplant. These receptors all stem from a male patient between 10 and 17 years old who had a stem cell transplant for acute lymphoblastic leukemia, so the T cells may come from the graft donor.

The chain links TRBV2 to TRBJ2-1; D gene ambiguous. Germline-derived CDR1 and CDR2 are SNHLY and FYNNEI. The CDR3 totals 16 residues. V lost 1 base and J lost 6, with 16 bases in between. CDR3 DNA sequence: TGTGCCAGCAGTGAAGGGGCATACACTCCTGGCAATGAGCAGTTCTTC. Amino acids: CASSEGAYTPGNEQFF.

This clonotype appeared a few times. This chain uses TRBV20-1 with TRBJ1-2, with TRBD1 matching over 10 bases. The CDR3 runs to 15 residues. Germline assignment: CDR1 DFQATT and CDR2 SNEGSKA (reference sequence). J lost 4 bases, V lost 3 bases, and 8 bases had no gene match. The CDR3 reads CSASAPGTGVYGYTF. CDR3 sequence (DNA): TGCAGTGCTAGTGCTCCCGGGACAGGGGTCTATGGCTACACCTTC.

The CDR3 here is CASSLAHDRGLPRDEQFF. As DNA, the CDR3 is TGCGCCAGCAGCTTGGCCCACGACAGGGGGCTTCCTAGGGATGAGCAGTTCTTC. The V gene is TRBV5-1, the J gene TRBJ2-1; 10 bases are a match to TRBD1. The CDR3 sequence is 18 residues long. Germline V gives CDR1 SGHRS, CDR2 YFSETQ. The J segment lost 8 bases and the V segment lost 0 bases, leaving 14 bases of the junction unmatched.

V is TRBV29-1 and J is TRBJ2-5; TRBD2 is a possible D gene (5 bases). The CDR3 covers 12 residues. V gave up 1 base and J gave up 5 bases, with 8 bases separating them. CDR1 and CDR2 from the germline V gene are SQVTM and ANQGSEA. CDR3 sequence reads: CSVEGGRETQYF. The CDR3 DNA reads as TGCAGCGTTGAAGGCGGGCGGGAGACCCAGTACTTC. The complete variable domain, with remaining parts taken from reference TRBV29-1 and TRBJ2-5, reads SAVISQKPSRDICQRGTSLTIQCQVDSQVTMMFWYRQQPGQSLTLIATANQGSEATYESGFVIDKFPISRPNLTFSTLTVSNMSPEDSSIYLCSVEGGRETQYFGPGTRLLVL.

This clonotype came up a few times. The rearrangement links TRBV5-1 to TRBJ2-7, with D tentatively TRBD2 (5 bases). CDR3 length: 12 residues. V was shortened by 5 bases and J by 6 bases, with 12 bases between the two germline ends. The V gene's germline CDR1 is SGHRS and CDR2 YFSETQ. CDR3 protein: CASRVEGTEQYF. The DNA of the CDR3 is TGCGCCAGCAGGGTTGAGGGAACCGAGCAGTACTTC.

The chain carries TRBV7-9 and TRBJ2-2; D is perhaps TRBD1 (6 bases). The germline gives CDR1 SEHNR, CDR2 FQNEAQ (reference sequence). V lost 5 bases, J lost 8 bases, and 15 bases lay in between. This CDR3 has 14 residues. In DNA, the CDR3 is TGTGCCAGCAGCATAATACAGGGAACGGGGGAGCTGTTTTTT. This gives the protein CASSIIQGTGELFF.

The chain recombines TRBV2 with TRBJ2-7; D gene unclear. The CDR3 is made up of 10 amino acids. V was pared by 3 bases and J by 5 bases, with 2 bases between. Germline V lookup: CDR1 SNHLY, CDR2 FYNNEI. The CDR3 nucleotides are TGTGCCAGCAGTGATAACGAGCAGTACTTC. Protein sequence: CASSDNEQYF.

This clonotype was counted ten times or more. The chain employs TRBV5-6 and TRBJ2-2; D is ambiguous. The CDR3 has 14 residues. Trimming took 0 bases from V and 1 from J, leaving 4 bases between them. Germline lookup yields CDR1 SGHDT and CDR2 YYEEEE. CDR3 DNA sequence: TGTGCCAGCAGCTTGGACGGGAACACCGGGGAGCTGTTTTTT. It translates to CASSLDGNTGELFF.

This clonotype was seen a handful of times. The CDR3 DNA is TGCGCCAGCAGCTCCGAGGGCCCCTCCTACAATGAGCAGTTCTTC. Translated, it gives CASSSEGPSYNEQFF. The chain carries TRBV5-1 and TRBJ2-1, with D possibly being TRBD2 (5 bases). V gave up 3 bases and J gave up 0 bases, with 10 bases separating them. The CDR3 covers 15 residues. Germline V gene data show CDR1 as SGHRS and CDR2 as YFSETQ.

The sample holds a few counts of this clonotype. The genes are TRBV5-1 and TRBJ1-4, with D tentatively TRBD1 (6 bases). Trimming left V 6 bases short and J 5 bases short, with 17 bases between. This CDR3 contains 15 residues. Germline V gene sequence: CDR1 SGHRS, CDR2 YFSETQ. This CDR3 is CASTPEGVSNEKLFF. The CDR3 coding sequence is TGCGCCAGCACCCCAGAGGGGGTTAGCAATGAAAAACTGTTTTTT.

This clonotype has just a few counts. This chain uses TRBV20-1 with TRBJ2-1, with unresolved D. Trimming removed 0 bases at V and 6 bases at J, with 15 bases between. The length of the CDR3 is 15 residues. Germline V gene data show CDR1 as DFQATT and CDR2 as SNEGSKA (reference sequence). CDR3 in DNA: TGCAGTGCTAGAGATCTGGGAAGGGTGGTCAATGAGCAGTTCTTC. The encoded protein is CSARDLGRVVNEQFF.

V and J are TRBV4-1 and TRBJ1-1, with D perhaps matching TRBD1 (5 bases). CDR1 is MGHRA, CDR2 YSYEKL, per germline. This CDR3 is 14 amino acids long. The V end was cut by 3 bases, the J end by 7 bases, with 15 bases between. CDR3 loop: CASSHQPRTNEAFF. For the CDR3, the DNA is TGCGCCAGCAGCCACCAGCCTCGGACAAATGAAGCTTTCTTT.

The V gene is TRBV9, the J gene TRBJ2-7; TRBD2 matches 12 bases. The V segment lost 3 bases and the J segment 6 bases; nucleotides outside the gene matches: 7. Germline loops: CDR1 SGDLS, CDR2 YYNGEE. The CDR3 runs 15 residues. As DNA, the CDR3 is TGTGCCAGCAGCGCTGATCTAGCGGGAGGGCCCGAGCAGTACTTC. Protein sequence: CASSADLAGGPEQYF.

This clonotype was detected a few times. This rearrangement joins TRBV7-9 to TRBJ2-4; D is undetermined. Germline CDR1 is SEHNR and CDR2 is FQNEAQ (reference sequence). The V end lost 2 bases, the J end lost 0 bases, and 14 bases lay between the germline ends. The length of the CDR3 is 17 residues. CDR3 region: CASSLNVQILAKNIQYF. DNA of the CDR3: TGTGCCAGCAGCTTAAACGTCCAGATTTTAGCCAAAAACATTCAGTACTTC.

V and J are TRBV4-2 and TRBJ2-1; 7 bases align to TRBD2. Unmatched junction bases numbered 7, after V lost 4 bases and J lost 1 base. Germline CDR1 LGHNA, CDR2 YNFKEQ. CDR3 size: 16 residues. The CDR3 region has the DNA TGTGCCAGCAGCCCGCCCACTAGCGCATCCTACAATGAGCAGTTCTTC. Amino acid sequence: CASSPPTSASYNEQFF.

J is TRBJ2-7 and V is TRBV5-1; D is ambiguous. The germline gives CDR1 SGHRS, CDR2 YFSETQ. The CDR3 extends over 15 amino acids. The V end lost 2 bases, the J end lost 0 bases, and 12 bases lay between the germline ends. The CDR3 spells CASSFELSSSYEQYF. Here the CDR3 DNA reads TGCGCCAGCAGCTTCGAACTCTCGAGCTCCTACGAGCAGTACTTC. The full variable domain, completed using reference TRBV5-1 and TRBJ2-7, is KAGVTQTPRYLIKTRGQQVTLSCSPISGHRSVSWYQQTPGQGLQFLFEYFSETQRNKGNFPGRFSGRQFSNSRSEMNVSTLELGDSALYLCASSFELSSSYEQYFGPGTRLTVT.

The CDR3 region has the DNA TGTGCCAGCAGCCACCGACTAGAGTCATCCAATGAGCAGTTCTTC. Encoded protein: CASSHRLESSNEQFF. The V and J genes are TRBV12-3 or TRBV12-4 and TRBJ2-1, with D perhaps matching TRBD2 (6 bases). The CDR3 is 15 residues long. Trimming removed 6 bases at V and 6 bases at J, with 18 bases between.

The chain employs TRBV7-9 and TRBJ1-2, with 7 nucleotides matching TRBD1. The junction had 4 bases not matched to a gene; V was cut back by 5 bases and J by 4 bases. CDR1 and CDR2 (germline): SEHNR, FQNEAQ (reference sequence). The CDR3 loop spans 13 amino acids. For the CDR3, the DNA is TGTGCCAGCAGCGCGGACAGGTTCTATGGCTACACCTTC. Protein sequence: CASSADRFYGYTF.